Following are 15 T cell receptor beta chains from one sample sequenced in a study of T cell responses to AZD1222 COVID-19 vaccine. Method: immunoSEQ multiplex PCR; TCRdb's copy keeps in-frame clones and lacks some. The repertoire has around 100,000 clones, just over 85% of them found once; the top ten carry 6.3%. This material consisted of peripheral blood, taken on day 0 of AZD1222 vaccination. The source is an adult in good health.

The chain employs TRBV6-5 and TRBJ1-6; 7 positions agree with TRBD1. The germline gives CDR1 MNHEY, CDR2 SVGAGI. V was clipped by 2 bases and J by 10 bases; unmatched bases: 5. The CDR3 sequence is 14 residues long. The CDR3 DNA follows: TGTGCCAGCAGTTACGACAGGGAGGGATCACCCCTCCACTTT. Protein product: CASSYDREGSPLHF.

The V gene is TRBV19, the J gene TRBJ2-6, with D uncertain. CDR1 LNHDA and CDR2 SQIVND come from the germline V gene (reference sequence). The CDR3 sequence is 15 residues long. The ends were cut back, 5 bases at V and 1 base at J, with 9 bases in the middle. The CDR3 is CASSPARSGANVLTF. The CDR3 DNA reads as TGTGCCAGTAGTCCGGCCAGGTCTGGGGCCAACGTCCTGACTTTC.

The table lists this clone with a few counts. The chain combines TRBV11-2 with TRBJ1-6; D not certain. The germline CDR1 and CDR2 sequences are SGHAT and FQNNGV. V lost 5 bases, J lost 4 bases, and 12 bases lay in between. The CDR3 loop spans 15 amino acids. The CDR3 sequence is CASSPGRGYNSPLHF. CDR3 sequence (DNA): TGTGCCAGCAGCCCAGGACGGGGTTATAATTCACCCCTCCACTTT.

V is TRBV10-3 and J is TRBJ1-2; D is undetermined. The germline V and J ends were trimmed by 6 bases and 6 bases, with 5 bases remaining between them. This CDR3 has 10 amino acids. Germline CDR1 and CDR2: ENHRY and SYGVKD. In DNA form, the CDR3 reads TGTGCCATCAGGGACGATGGCTACACCTTC. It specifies CAIRDDGYTF.

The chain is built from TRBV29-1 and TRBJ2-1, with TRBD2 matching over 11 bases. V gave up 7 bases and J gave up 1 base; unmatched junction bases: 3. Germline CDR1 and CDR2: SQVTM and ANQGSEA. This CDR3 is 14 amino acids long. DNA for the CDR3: TGCAGCGGGCGACTAGCGGGGTCCTACAATGAGCAGTTCTTC. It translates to CSGRLAGSYNEQFF.

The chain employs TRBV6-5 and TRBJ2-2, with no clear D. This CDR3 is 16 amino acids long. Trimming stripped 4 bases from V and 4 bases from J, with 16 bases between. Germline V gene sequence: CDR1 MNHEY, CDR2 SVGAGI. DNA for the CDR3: TGTGCCAGCAGTTTCATCTCCGGACGATTCACCGGGGAGCTGTTTTTT. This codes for CASSFISGRFTGELFF.

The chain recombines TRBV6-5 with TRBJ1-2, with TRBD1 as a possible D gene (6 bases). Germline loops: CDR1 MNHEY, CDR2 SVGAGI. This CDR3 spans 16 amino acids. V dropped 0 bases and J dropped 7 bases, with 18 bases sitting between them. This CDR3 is CASSYSPGGGRGGYTF. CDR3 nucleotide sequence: TGTGCCAGCAGTTACTCCCCCGGGGGGGGCCGGGGTGGCTACACCTTC.

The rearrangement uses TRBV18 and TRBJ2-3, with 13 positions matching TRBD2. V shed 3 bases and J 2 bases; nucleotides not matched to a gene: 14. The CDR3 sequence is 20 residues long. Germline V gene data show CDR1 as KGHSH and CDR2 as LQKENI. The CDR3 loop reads CASSPLGLAGVGSNTDTQYF. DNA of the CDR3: TGTGCCAGCTCACCCCTCGGACTAGCGGGAGTGGGGTCTAACACAGATACGCAGTATTTT.

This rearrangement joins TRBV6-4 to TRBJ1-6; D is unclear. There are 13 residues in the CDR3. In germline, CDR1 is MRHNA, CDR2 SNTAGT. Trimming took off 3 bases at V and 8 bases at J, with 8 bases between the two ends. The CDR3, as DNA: TGTGCCAGCAGTGAAGCGTGGGATTCACCCCTCCACTTT. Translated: CASSEAWDSPLHF.

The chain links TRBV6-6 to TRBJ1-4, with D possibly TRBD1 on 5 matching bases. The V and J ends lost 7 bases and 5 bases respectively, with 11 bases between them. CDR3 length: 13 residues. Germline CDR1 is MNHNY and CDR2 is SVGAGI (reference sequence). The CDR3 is CASTPGRNEKLFF. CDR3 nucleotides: TGTGCCAGCACACCGGGACGGAATGAAAAACTGTTTTTT.

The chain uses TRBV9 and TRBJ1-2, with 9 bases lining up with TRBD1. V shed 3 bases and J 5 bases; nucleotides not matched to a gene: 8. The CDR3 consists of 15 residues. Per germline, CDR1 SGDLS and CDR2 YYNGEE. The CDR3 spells CASSGPQGAKYGYTF. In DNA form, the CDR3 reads TGTGCCAGCAGCGGACCACAGGGGGCGAAATATGGCTACACCTTC.

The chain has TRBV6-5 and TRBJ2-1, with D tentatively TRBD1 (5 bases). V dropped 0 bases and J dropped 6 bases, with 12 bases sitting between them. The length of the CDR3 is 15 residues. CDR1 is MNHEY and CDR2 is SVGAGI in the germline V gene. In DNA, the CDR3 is TGTGCCAGCAGTTACTCTGGATTAAGGGGCAATGAGCAGTTCTTC. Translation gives CASSYSGLRGNEQFF.

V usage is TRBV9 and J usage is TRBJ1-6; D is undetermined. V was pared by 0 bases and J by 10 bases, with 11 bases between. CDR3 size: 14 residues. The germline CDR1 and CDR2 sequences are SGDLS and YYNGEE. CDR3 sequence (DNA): TGTGCCAGCAGCGTAGGCACCCCTAGCTCACCCCTCCACTTT. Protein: CASSVGTPSSPLHF. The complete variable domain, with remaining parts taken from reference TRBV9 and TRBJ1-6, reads DSGVTQTPKHLITATGQRVTLRCSPRSGDLSVYWYQQSLDQGLQFLIQYYNGEERAKGNILERFSAQQFPDLHSELNLSSLELGDSALYFCASSVGTPSSPLHFGNGTRLTVT.

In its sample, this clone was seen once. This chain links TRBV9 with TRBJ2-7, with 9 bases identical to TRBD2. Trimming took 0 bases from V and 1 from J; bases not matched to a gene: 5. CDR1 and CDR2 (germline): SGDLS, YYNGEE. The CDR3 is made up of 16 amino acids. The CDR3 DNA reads TGTGCCAGCAGCGTAGGGGCTAGCGGGATATCCTACGAGCAGTACTTC. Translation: CASSVGASGISYEQYF.

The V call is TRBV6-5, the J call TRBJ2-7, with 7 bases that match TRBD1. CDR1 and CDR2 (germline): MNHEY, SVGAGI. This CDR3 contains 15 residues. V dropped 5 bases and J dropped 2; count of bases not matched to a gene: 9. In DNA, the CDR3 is TGTGCCAGCAGTACCTCCGGACAGGTCCCCTACGAGCAGTACTTC. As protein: CASSTSGQVPYEQYF.